This TCR beta chain was sequenced in a study of T cell changes during pregnancy in multiple sclerosis. The protocol was immunoSEQ multiplex PCR, while the TCRdb copy is restricted to in-frame clones and leaves out a portion. This table has about 83,000 clones, roughly 96% appearing once. This clonotype was obtained from a female donor with multiple sclerosis, enrolled in a pregnancy study. The material was peripheral blood, obtained in the second trimester of pregnancy.

This chain's CDR3 is CASTKLAGGPSETQYF. CDR3 DNA sequence: TGTGCCAGCACCAAACTAGCGGGAGGGCCTTCTGAGACCCAGTACTTC. The V gene is TRBV5-4, the J gene TRBJ2-5; 13 bases match TRBD2. J lost 5 bases, V lost 6 bases, and 10 bases had no gene match. The CDR3 totals 16 residues. The V gene's germline CDR1 is SGHNT and CDR2 YYREEE (reference sequence).